A single sample gave rise to the 25 T cell receptor beta chains below, sequenced in a study of cytomegalovirus exposure and HLA in healthy donors. This PCR relied on a set of 60 Vbeta primers and 13 Jbeta primers. Profiling relied on immunoSEQ multiplex PCR, and the TCRdb table lists in-frame clones only, not all of them. The table has over 110,000 clones, roughly 80% seen once. The sample comprised PBMCs. Source of these receptors: a man aged 35-49 years in good health and CMV-seronegative.

This sequence joins TRBV5-1 and TRBJ1-1, with 7 bases matching TRBD1. The junction had 8 bases not matched to a gene; V was cut back by 0 bases and J by 3 bases. The CDR3 has 16 amino acids. The V gene's germline CDR1 is SGHRS and CDR2 YFSETQ. CDR3 nucleotide sequence: TGCGCCAGCAGCTTGGGACAGGGTGGTAGGGACACTGAAGCTTTCTTT. Translated: CASSLGQGGRDTEAFF.

The V call is TRBV28, the J call TRBJ1-2; perhaps TRBD1 as D (5 bases). The CDR3 loop spans 13 amino acids. V was clipped by 6 bases and J by 4 bases, with 12 bases between them. Germline V CDR1 and CDR2: MDHEN, SYDVKM. CDR3 loop: CASSLGQAYGYTF. The CDR3 DNA sequence: TGTGCCAGCAGCTTGGGGCAGGCCTATGGCTACACCTTC.

The CDR3 protein is CASRTPGQAYEQYF. For the CDR3, the DNA is TGCGCCAGCAGGACCCCGGGACAGGCCTACGAGCAGTACTTC. The rearrangement uses TRBV10-2 and TRBJ2-7; 8 positions match TRBD1. Germline V lookup: CDR1 WSHSY, CDR2 SAAADI. The V and J ends lost 6 bases and 2 bases, in that order; junction bases with no gene match: 6. The CDR3 has 14 amino acids.

The chain employs TRBV30 and TRBJ1-6, with D possibly matching TRBD1 (5 bases). The V gene's germline CDR1 is GTSNPN and CDR2 SVGIG (reference sequence). V gave up 1 base and J gave up 3 bases, with 16 bases separating them. The CDR3 consists of 17 residues. In DNA form, the CDR3 reads TGTGCCTGGAGTGATCATACGGGGGGGAACTATAATTCACCCCTCCACTTT. This codes for CAWSDHTGGNYNSPLHF.

The chain links TRBV5-1 to TRBJ2-7; 9 positions agree with TRBD1. Germline V gene data show CDR1 as SGHRS and CDR2 as YFSETQ. The junction had 4 bases not matched to a gene; V was cut back by 5 bases and J by 1 base. This CDR3 is 14 amino acids long. CDR3: CASRLQGASYEQYF. CDR3 coding DNA: TGCGCCAGCAGACTACAGGGGGCATCCTACGAGCAGTACTTC.

The V call is TRBV19, the J call TRBJ1-1, with a tentative D call TRBD1 (5 bases). Trimming cost V 5 bases and J 4 bases, with 14 bases left between them. Germline V CDR1 and CDR2: LNHDA, SQIVND (reference sequence). The CDR3 consists of 14 residues. CDR3 DNA: TGTGCCAGTAGTCCGCAGGGTAGATCCACTGAAGCTTTCTTT. Its translation is CASSPQGRSTEAFF.

This clone was recorded only once. This chain uses TRBV19 with TRBJ2-5, with TRBD1 identical over 11 bases. The V gene's germline CDR1 is LNHDA and CDR2 SQIVND (reference sequence). The CDR3 spans 15 residues. Unmatched junction bases numbered 9, after V lost 7 bases and J lost 5 bases. CDR3 sequence (DNA): TGTGCCAGTACCGTCGGACAGGGGGCGGGGGAGACCCAGTACTTC. Amino acids: CASTVGQGAGETQYF.

The V call is TRBV19, the J call TRBJ1-6; 7 bases fit TRBD1. CDR1 and CDR2 (germline): LNHDA, SQIVND (reference sequence). This CDR3 has 14 residues. Trimming took 4 bases from V and 7 from J; bases not matched to a gene: 4. CDR3 coding DNA: TGTGCCAGTAGTAACAGGGGATCCAATTCACCCCTCCACTTT. Translated, it gives CASSNRGSNSPLHF.

The chain couples TRBV7-8 to TRBJ1-5; D is uncertain. Deletions cut 5 bases from V and 1 base from J, with 6 bases between. Germline V gene lookup returns CDR1 SGHVS and CDR2 FQNEAQ. CDR3 size: 13 residues. CDR3 region: CASSRGSNQPQHF. The CDR3 DNA reads as TGTGCCAGCAGCCGGGGAAGCAATCAGCCCCAGCATTTT.

The chain links TRBV15 to TRBJ1-2; 9 nucleotides match TRBD1. After removal of 2 bases from V and 3 bases from J, the junction contained 4 bases not matched to a gene. There are 15 residues in the CDR3. Germline assignment: CDR1 LNHNV and CDR2 YYDKDF (reference sequence). CDR3 DNA sequence: TGTGCCACCAGCAGAACCGACAGGGGGTACTATGGCTACACCTTC. Its protein product is CATSRTDRGYYGYTF.

V usage is TRBV19 and J usage is TRBJ1-6; 9 bases fit TRBD1. J gave up 9 bases and V 7 bases, and 10 bases lay outside the gene matches. This CDR3 contains 15 residues. The germline V gene encodes CDR1 LNHDA and CDR2 SQIVND (reference sequence). CDR3 loop: CASTPEGQGSSPLHF. For the CDR3, the DNA is TGTGCCAGTACCCCCGAGGGACAGGGTAGTTCACCCCTCCACTTT.

V is TRBV5-1 and J is TRBJ1-1, with TRBD1 as a possible D gene (5 bases). Germline lookup yields CDR1 SGHRS and CDR2 YFSETQ. V lost 0 bases and J 1 base, leaving 7 bases between the germline ends. The length of the CDR3 is 14 residues. The chain's CDR3 is CASSLGGRNTEAFF. CDR3 coding DNA: TGCGCCAGCAGCTTGGGGGGCCGGAACACTGAAGCTTTCTTT. Using reference TRBV5-1 and TRBJ1-1 for the parts outside the CDR3, the full variable domain is KAGVTQTPRYLIKTRGQQVTLSCSPISGHRSVSWYQQTPGQGLQFLFEYFSETQRNKGNFPGRFSGRQFSNSRSEMNVSTLELGDSALYLCASSLGGRNTEAFFGQGTRLTVV.

This chain connects TRBV28 to TRBJ2-7; TRBD1 matches 9 bases. Germline trimming cut 3 bases from V and 4 bases from J; bases unmatched to any gene: 7. The CDR3 totals 15 residues. The germline gives CDR1 MDHEN, CDR2 SYDVKM. The CDR3: CASSFGGTGRYEQYF. In nucleotides, the CDR3 is TGTGCCAGCAGTTTCGGCGGGACAGGGAGATACGAGCAGTACTTC.

The chain recombines TRBV9 with TRBJ1-4, with D hard to call. The V end was cut by 0 bases, the J end by 8 bases, with 23 bases between. There are 18 residues in the CDR3. Germline V gene lookup returns CDR1 SGDLS and CDR2 YYNGEE. CDR3 bases: TGTGCCAGCAGCGTAGGCCGTTCTGGTGAGGGTGGAGGAGAAAAACTGTTTTTT. This codes for CASSVGRSGEGGGEKLFF.

The chain employs TRBV2 and TRBJ1-6, with a tentative D call TRBD1 (5 bases). This CDR3 is built from 14 residues. V shed 6 bases and J shed 9 bases, with 15 bases lying between them. CDR1 is SNHLY, CDR2 FYNNEI, per germline. CDR3 nucleotide sequence: TGTGCCAGCAGATCCACAGGTGGACCTTCACCCCTCCACTTT. This gives the protein CASRSTGGPSPLHF.

J is TRBJ1-4 and V is TRBV29-1; 11 nucleotides match TRBD1. Germline V lookup: CDR1 SQVTM, CDR2 ANQGSEA. The CDR3 sequence is 13 residues long. With V trimmed by 7 bases and J by 7 bases, 5 bases remained unmatched. CDR3 in DNA: TGCAGCGCCGGGACAGGGGGGGGTGAAAAACTGTTTTTT. It codes for CSAGTGGGEKLFF.

This sequence joins TRBV5-6 and TRBJ1-1; D uncertain. Trimming left V 2 bases short and J 1 base short, with 6 bases between. CDR1 is SGHDT, CDR2 YYEEEE, per germline. The CDR3 totals 13 residues. The CDR3 is CASSFPGNTEAFF. In DNA form, the CDR3 reads TGTGCCAGCAGCTTTCCGGGGAACACTGAAGCTTTCTTT.

This CDR3 is CASSQSGIEDEKLFF. The CDR3 DNA reads TGTGCCAGCAGCCAATCAGGGATTGAGGATGAAAAACTGTTTTTT. The V call is TRBV5-4, the J call TRBJ1-4; a possible D gene is TRBD1 (5 bases). CDR3 size: 15 residues. CDR1 and CDR2 from the germline V gene are SGHNT and YYREEE (reference sequence). Trimming pared 4 bases from V and 6 bases from J, leaving 16 bases between.

The table lists this clone with a few counts. The J gene is TRBJ2-1, the V gene TRBV6-5; TRBD2 agrees at 8 bases. Germline V gives CDR1 MNHEY, CDR2 SVGAGI. Trimming cost V 0 bases and J 9 bases; bases outside gene matches: 7. This CDR3 is 15 amino acids long. As DNA, the CDR3 is TGTGCCAGCAGTTACTCGAGGCGGGGGGCCCTTGAGCAGTTCTTC. It encodes CASSYSRRGALEQFF.

V is TRBV29-1 and J is TRBJ2-5, with TRBD1 as a possible D gene (6 bases). V was clipped by 0 bases and J by 11 bases, with 19 bases between them. The CDR3 contains 14 residues. CDR1 and CDR2 (germline): SQVTM, ANQGSEA. CDR3 in amino acids: CSVEEGAVSTEQYF. Written as DNA, the CDR3 is TGCAGCGTTGAAGAGGGGGCCGTATCTACGGAGCAGTACTTC.

This chain connects TRBV6-5 to TRBJ2-7, with TRBD1 matching over 10 bases. The germline CDR1 and CDR2 sequences are MNHEY and SVGAGI. V lost 0 bases to trimming and J lost 4 bases; unmatched junction nucleotides: 3. The CDR3 consists of 15 residues. CDR3 sequence reads: CASSYSDRGRYEQYF. CDR3 in DNA: TGTGCCAGCAGTTACTCGGACAGGGGGAGATACGAGCAGTACTTC.

This clone was observed a few times. This sequence joins TRBV10-2 and TRBJ1-4; 11 positions agree with TRBD1. The germline V gene encodes CDR1 WSHSY and CDR2 SAAADI. Germline trimming cut 6 bases from V and 7 bases from J; bases unmatched to any gene: 7. The CDR3 sequence is 15 residues long. The DNA for the CDR3 is TGCGCCAGCAGCACTTCCGGGACAGGGGGTGAAAAACTGTTTTTT. Amino acids: CASSTSGTGGEKLFF.

The CDR3 DNA follows: TGTGCCAGTAGTATTTCTGGGCGGACATCCGCTGAAGCTTTCTTT. Residues: CASSISGRTSAEAFF. The chain carries TRBV19 and TRBJ1-1; D is perhaps TRBD1 (5 bases). CDR1 and CDR2 from the germline V gene are LNHDA and SQIVND (reference sequence). The CDR3 totals 15 residues. With 3 bases removed from V and 6 bases from J, the gap between germline ends came to 17 bases.

This sequence joins TRBV2 and TRBJ2-7; possible D gene TRBD1, 5 bases. The germline V gene encodes CDR1 SNHLY and CDR2 FYNNEI. CDR3 length: 15 residues. The ends were cut back, 6 bases at V and 3 bases at J, with 18 bases in the middle. Here the CDR3 reads CASRTDHQRHYEQYF. DNA of the CDR3: TGTGCCAGCAGGACAGACCATCAAAGGCACTACGAGCAGTACTTC.

V is TRBV7-8 and J is TRBJ1-3; no clear D. Germline loops: CDR1 SGHVS, CDR2 FQNEAQ. V was cut by 5 bases and J by 2 bases, with 10 bases left in between. CDR3 length: 14 residues. CDR3 region: CASSPQVTGNTIYF. CDR3 bases: TGTGCCAGCAGCCCTCAGGTTACTGGAAACACCATATATTTT.